This TCR beta chain emerged from a study of beta chain features in type 1 diabetes. Once sorted, every population was more than 98% pure. Per the germline V gene, CDR1 is GTSNPN and CDR2 is SVGIG (reference sequence). The CDR3 totals 13 residues. The V and J ends lost 2 bases and 5 bases, in that order; junction bases with no gene match: 3. Isolated RNA was reverse transcribed in full, so expressed TCRB transcripts were sequenced. Sequencing was performed with immunoSEQ multiplex PCR; in TCRdb, only in-frame clones are kept and a portion is missing. The sample lists around 250,000 clones, more than 65% occurring once. This clone was detected only a few times.

V is TRBV30 and J is TRBJ2-5; 9 bases are shared with TRBD1. This TCR was recovered from a man between 25 and 39 years old in good health. Sequenced sample: naive CD4+ T cells from blood. The CDR3 nucleotides are TGTGCCTGGAGTCTAACAGGGGGCGAGACCCAGTACTTC. This gives the protein CAWSLTGGETQYF.